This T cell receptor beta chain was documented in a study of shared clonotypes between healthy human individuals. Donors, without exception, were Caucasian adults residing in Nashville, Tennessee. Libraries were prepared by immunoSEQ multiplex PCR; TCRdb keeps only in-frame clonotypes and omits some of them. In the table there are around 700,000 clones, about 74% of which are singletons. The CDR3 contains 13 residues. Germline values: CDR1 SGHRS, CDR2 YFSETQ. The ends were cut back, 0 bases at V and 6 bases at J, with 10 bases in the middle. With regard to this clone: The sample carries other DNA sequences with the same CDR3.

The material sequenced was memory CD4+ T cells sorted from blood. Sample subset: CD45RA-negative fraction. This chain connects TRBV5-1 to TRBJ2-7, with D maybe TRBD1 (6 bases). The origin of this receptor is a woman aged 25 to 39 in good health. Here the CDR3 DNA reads TGCGCCAGCAGCTTGGGCCTAGGGGGCGAGCAGTACTTC. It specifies CASSLGLGGEQYF.